A selection of T cell receptor beta chains follows, all from one sample in a study of T cell responses to AZD1222 COVID-19 vaccine. Clones were read by immunoSEQ multiplex PCR, and TCRdb kept only the in-frame ones, dropping some. This sample has roughly 180,000 clones; approximately 92% occur once, and the top ten carry 6.5% to 8.5%. The material was peripheral blood, obtained on day 0 of AZD1222 vaccination. The receptors here all came from an adult in good health. The CDR3 runs from the conserved cysteine through the conserved F or W. The order of the fields is D gene, J gene, clone size, V gene, CDR3 DNA, CDR3 protein. The D gene is left open where the match is weak. Rows may omit the clone size; those that give it use once, few, many or a size class.

TRBD2	TRBJ2-5	-	TRBV5-1	TGCGCCAGCAGCTTGGGGCTAGCGGGGCAAGAGACCCAGTACTTC	CASSLGLAGQETQYF
TRBD1	TRBJ2-7	-	TRBV7-9	TGTGCCAGCAGCTCTCGGGACAGAGACTACGAGCAGTACTTC	CASSSRDRDYEQYF
-	TRBJ2-3	once	TRBV7-8	TGTGCCAGCAGCTTAGGCACGGCGCCTTTCTCAGATACGCAGTATTTT	CASSLGTAPFSDTQYF
-	TRBJ1-5	once	TRBV7-6	TGTGCCAGCAGCAAGGGGTCGGGCAATCAGCCCCAGCATTTT	CASSKGSGNQPQHF
-	TRBJ2-7	-	TRBV19	TGTGCCAGTAGCTACGAGCAGTACTTC	CASSYEQYF
-	TRBJ2-2	-	TRBV7-6	TGTGCCAGCACCAACAGGGTGGGTTCTGGTACCGGGGAGCTGTTTTTT	CASTNRVGSGTGELFF
TRBD1	TRBJ1-2	-	TRBV27	TGTGCCAGCAGTTTTGTGGGGACAGGGAACTATGGCTACACCTTC	CASSFVGTGNYGYTF
-	TRBJ1-3	-	TRBV21-1	TGTGCCAGCATCCCCGACAGGGGGCGGGTAAACACCATATATTTT	CASIPDRGRVNTIYF
-	TRBJ1-2	-	TRBV4-1	TGCGCCAGCAGCCAATTGAAAAGCCCTAACTATGGCTACACCTTC	CASSQLKSPNYGYTF
TRBD1	TRBJ2-7	once	TRBV28	TGTGCCAGCAGTTTGTCCGGGACAGGGTCTTACGAGCAGTACTTC	CASSLSGTGSYEQYF
TRBD1	TRBJ2-1	-	TRBV10-2	TGCGCCAGCAGTAAAGGGGGCCAAACCTACAATGAGCAGTTCTTC	CASSKGGQTYNEQFF
-	TRBJ2-2	-	TRBV28	TGTGCCAGCAGTTTTTTGAAGGGGGGCAGTAACACCGGGGAGCTGTTTTTT	CASSFLKGGSNTGELFF
-	TRBJ1-2	-	TRBV7-8	TGTGCCAGCAGCTTAGAATATTGGGTGGGAGATGGCTACACCTTC	CASSLEYWVGDGYTF
-	TRBJ1-3	-	TRBV18	TGTGCCAGCTCACAGGGAGGGGCGCCCACTGGAAACACCATATATTTT	CASSQGGAPTGNTIYF
-	TRBJ1-1	-	TRBV10-3	TGTGCCATCAGTGAGTCCGTCAGATCGAACACTGAAGCTTTCTTT	CAISESVRSNTEAFF
TRBD1	TRBJ2-7	-	TRBV19	TGTGCCAGTAGTACGGGACAGGGGAACACCTACGAGCAGTACTTC	CASSTGQGNTYEQYF
-	TRBJ2-3	-	TRBV28	TGTGCCAGCACGCGGGGCGGTAGCACAGATACGCAGTATTTT	CASTRGGSTDTQYF
-	TRBJ1-5	-	TRBV2	TGTGCCAGCAGCGTCAGACAGAGGAATCAGCCCCAGCATTTT	CASSVRQRNQPQHF
TRBD1	TRBJ1-1	-	TRBV19	TGTGCCAGTAGCGGGACAGAGAACACTGAAGCTTTCTTT	CASSGTENTEAFF
-	TRBJ1-4	-	TRBV7-3	TGTGCCAGCAGCGCATCAGGGGCAACTAATGAAAAACTGTTTTTT	CASSASGATNEKLFF
-	TRBJ1-1	-	TRBV7-2	TGTGCCAGCAGCTTTATAGGGGACACTGAAGCTTTCTTT	CASSFIGDTEAFF
-	TRBJ1-1	-	TRBV5-5	TGTGCCAGCAGCTACACAGGGAACACTGAAGCTTTCTTT	CASSYTGNTEAFF
-	TRBJ2-7	-	TRBV3-1/TRBV3-2	TGTGCCAGCAGCCTCTCAGACGGTGGCGAGCAGTACTTC	CASSLSDGGEQYF
-	TRBJ1-1	-	TRBV2	TGTGCCAGCAGTGAAGCCCTGGGGGGGAACACTGAAGCTTTCTTT	CASSEALGGNTEAFF
-	TRBJ1-3	-	TRBV3-1/TRBV3-2	TGTGCCAGCAGCCAAGAGATCCTCTCTGGAAACACCATATATTTT	CASSQEILSGNTIYF
-	TRBJ1-5	once	TRBV7-2	TGTGCCAGCAGCGCCGACGGGAATCAGCCCCAGCATTTT	CASSADGNQPQHF
TRBD1	TRBJ1-4	-	TRBV6-6	TGTGCCAGCGACAGGGCCGCAACTAATGAAAAACTGTTTTTT	CASDRAATNEKLFF
-	TRBJ1-3	-	TRBV7-6	TGTGCCAGCAGCACATCTCTAGGCGGAAACACCATATATTTT	CASSTSLGGNTIYF
-	TRBJ2-1	-	TRBV5-4	TGTGCCAGCAGCTTGGTGGGCCACATAAACAATGAGCAGTTCTTC	CASSLVGHINNEQFF
-	TRBJ2-7	-	TRBV7-8	TGTGCCAGCAGCTTTGATCAAGGACACGAGCAGTACTTC	CASSFDQGHEQYF
TRBD1	TRBJ2-7	few	TRBV27	TGTGCCAGCAGTTTAGGGTCGTTTCAGGGGGCGAGAGAGCAGTACTTC	CASSLGSFQGAREQYF
-	TRBJ2-6	-	TRBV9	TGTGCCAGCAGCGTAGGGAGCATTGGGGCCAACGTCCTGACTTTC	CASSVGSIGANVLTF